A selection of T cell receptor beta chains follows, all from one sample in a study of T cells in narcolepsy. Using immunoSEQ multiplex PCR, the repertoire was profiled, and TCRdb retains in-frame clones only, with some absent. The sample has 25,000 to 35,000 clones; around 83% are singletons. The sequenced material came from memory (CD45RA-) CD4+ T cells from blood. The receptors were gathered from a human donor in good health. The CDR3 runs from the conserved cysteine through the conserved F or W. Fields, in order: V gene, D gene, CDR3 length, J gene, clone size, CDR3 DNA, CDR3 protein. D genes are given only for firm matches. Some rows have no size entry. The others give once, few or many, or a class for an expanded clone.

V: TRBV28
D: NA
length: 11
J: TRBJ1-6
size: NA
DNA: TGTGCCAGCAGTTCGACCGTCGGCCGGGTCTTT
CDR3: CASSSTVGRVF

V: TRBV15
D: NA
length: 12
J: TRBJ2-5
size: NA
DNA: TGTGCCACCCGTCGAACCGAAGAGACCCAGTACTTC
CDR3: CATRRTEETQYF

V: TRBV2
D: NA
length: 12
J: TRBJ2-3
size: NA
DNA: TGTGCCAGCGGACCCGGCACAGATACGCAGTATTTT
CDR3: CASGPGTDTQYF

V: TRBV27
D: NA
length: 13
J: TRBJ2-1
size: NA
DNA: TGTGCCAGCAGTTTACGCGGATTCAATGAGCAGTTCTTC
CDR3: CASSLRGFNEQFF

V: TRBV28
D: NA
length: 13
J: TRBJ1-2
size: NA
DNA: TGTGCCAGCAGATCCGGGACCAACCCTGGCTACACCTTC
CDR3: CASRSGTNPGYTF

V: TRBV19
D: NA
length: 16
J: TRBJ1-2
size: NA
DNA: TGTGCCAGTATGCCTGAGGGTACAGGTTCCCTGTATGGCTACACCTTC
CDR3: CASMPEGTGSLYGYTF

V: TRBV11-2
D: NA
length: 14
J: TRBJ2-6
size: few
DNA: TGTGCCAGCAGCCCCCCTTCTGGGGCCAACGTCCTGACTTTC
CDR3: CASSPPSGANVLTF

V: TRBV2
D: TRBD2
length: 15
J: TRBJ2-1
size: NA
DNA: TGTGCCAGCAGGCCCCTCGGCGGGGGGGGTAATGAGCAGTTCTTC
CDR3: CASRPLGGGGNEQFF

V: TRBV29-1
D: NA
length: 12
J: TRBJ1-5
size: NA
DNA: TGCAGCGTTAGTGCCCCCAATCAGCCCCAGCATTTT
CDR3: CSVSAPNQPQHF

V: TRBV6-5
D: NA
length: 13
J: TRBJ2-1
size: NA
DNA: TGTGCTACTAAGTGGGCAGGTTACAATGAGCAGTTCTTC
CDR3: CATKWAGYNEQFF

V: TRBV28
D: NA
length: 15
J: TRBJ2-5
size: NA
DNA: TGTGCCAGCAGAAACCAGGGTGCCCTCCAAGAGACCCAGTACTTC
CDR3: CASRNQGALQETQYF

V: TRBV6-1
D: NA
length: 15
J: TRBJ2-5
size: NA
DNA: TGTGCCAGCAGTGAATTAGTAGGGCCACAAGAGACCCAGTACTTC
CDR3: CASSELVGPQETQYF

V: TRBV19
D: NA
length: 15
J: TRBJ2-6
size: NA
DNA: TGTGCCAGTAGTATTATGGTGACTGGGGCCAACGTCCTGACTTTC
CDR3: CASSIMVTGANVLTF

V: TRBV11-3
D: TRBD1
length: 14
J: TRBJ1-3
size: NA
DNA: TGTGCCAGCAGCGGACAGGGAGCTGGAAACACCATATATTTT
CDR3: CASSGQGAGNTIYF

V: TRBV25-1
D: NA
length: 15
J: TRBJ1-5
size: few
DNA: TGTGCCAGCAGTGACTTTTCAGAGACTTATCAGCCCCAGCATTTT
CDR3: CASSDFSETYQPQHF

V: TRBV14
D: NA
length: 13
J: TRBJ2-2
size: NA
DNA: TGTGCCAGCAGCCAAACGCTGGGATATGAGCTGTTTTTT
CDR3: CASSQTLGYELFF

V: TRBV15
D: NA
length: 14
J: TRBJ2-3
size: NA
DNA: TGTGCCACCAGCAGAAACCAGGGCCGAGATACGCAGTATTTT
CDR3: CATSRNQGRDTQYF

V: TRBV5-1
D: NA
length: 15
J: TRBJ2-1
size: NA
DNA: TGCGCCAGCAGCGAGGGGGTGGCGGTCTACAATGAGCAGTTCTTC
CDR3: CASSEGVAVYNEQFF

V: TRBV28
D: NA
length: 13
J: TRBJ1-2
size: NA
DNA: TGTGCCAGCACCATAACAGCCCGCTATGGCTACACCTTC
CDR3: CASTITARYGYTF

V: TRBV5-6
D: TRBD1
length: 15
J: TRBJ1-6
size: NA
DNA: TGTGCCAGCAGCGACCAAGGGACAGGGACTTCACCCCTCCACTTT
CDR3: CASSDQGTGTSPLHF

V: TRBV7-2
D: NA
length: 13
J: TRBJ1-2
size: NA
DNA: TGTGCCAGCAGCACCGACAGGAACTATGGCTACACCTTC
CDR3: CASSTDRNYGYTF

V: TRBV19
D: NA
length: 15
J: TRBJ1-1
size: NA
DNA: TGTGCCAGTAGTATACGACCAAACACCAACACTGAAGCTTTCTTT
CDR3: CASSIRPNTNTEAFF

V: TRBV5-8
D: NA
length: 17
J: TRBJ2-7
size: few
DNA: TGTGCCAGCAGCTTGGCAGGAGGGGGCCGGGGTCGCTACGAGCAGTACTTC
CDR3: CASSLAGGGRGRYEQYF

V: TRBV5-6
D: TRBD1
length: 15
J: TRBJ1-6
size: NA
DNA: TGTGCCAGCAGTCCGGACAGGGGTGGAAATTCACCCCTCCACTTT
CDR3: CASSPDRGGNSPLHF

V: TRBV19
D: TRBD1
length: 14
J: TRBJ1-3
size: NA
DNA: TGTGCCAGTTCGACAGGGTACACTGGAAACACCATATATTTT
CDR3: CASSTGYTGNTIYF

V: TRBV28
D: NA
length: 14
J: TRBJ1-2
size: NA
DNA: TGTGCCAGCAGACCGGAGCCCCCTAACTATGGCTACACCTTC
CDR3: CASRPEPPNYGYTF

V: TRBV5-4
D: NA
length: 16
J: TRBJ2-3
size: NA
DNA: TGTGCCAGCAGCTGGGGGACTAGACAGGGGAGGGATACGCAGTATTTT
CDR3: CASSWGTRQGRDTQYF

V: TRBV14
D: TRBD1
length: 15
J: TRBJ2-7
size: NA
DNA: TGTGCCAGCAGCCAAGGGACAGGAGTCTCCTACGAGCAGTACTTC
CDR3: CASSQGTGVSYEQYF

V: TRBV7-2
D: NA
length: 13
J: TRBJ1-5
size: NA
DNA: TGTGCCAGCAGCTTAATTGACAATCAGCCCCAGCATTTT
CDR3: CASSLIDNQPQHF

V: TRBV2
D: NA
length: 14
J: TRBJ1-6
size: few
DNA: TGTGCCCGAGGAGGGCCCGCGGAGCCTTCACCCCTCCACTTT
CDR3: CARGGPAEPSPLHF

V: TRBV5-6
D: NA
length: 17
J: TRBJ2-1
size: few
DNA: TGTGCCAGCAGCTTAATCAAACGGGATAGGGGGGTCCATGAGCAGTTCTTC
CDR3: CASSLIKRDRGVHEQFF

V: TRBV13
D: NA
length: 15
J: TRBJ2-2
size: few
DNA: TGTGCCAGCAGCCCACCTGAAGGGGAGGCCGGGGAGCTGTTTTTT
CDR3: CASSPPEGEAGELFF

V: TRBV11-3
D: NA
length: 14
J: TRBJ2-2
size: NA
DNA: TGTGCCAGCAGCTTAGGGGCGAACACCGGGGAGCTGTTTTTT
CDR3: CASSLGANTGELFF

V: TRBV6-1
D: TRBD1
length: 14
J: TRBJ1-2
size: NA
DNA: TGTGCCAGCAGTCCGGGGACAGGCCAATATGGCTACACCTTC
CDR3: CASSPGTGQYGYTF

V: TRBV7-2
D: NA
length: 14
J: TRBJ1-4
size: NA
DNA: TGTGCCAGCAGCTTTTACCAGGGAAATGAAAAACTGTTTTTT
CDR3: CASSFYQGNEKLFF

V: TRBV13
D: NA
length: 13
J: TRBJ2-7
size: NA
DNA: TGTGCCAGCAGCCCCCGATTCTCCTACGAGCAGTACTTC
CDR3: CASSPRFSYEQYF

V: TRBV5-1
D: TRBD1
length: 15
J: TRBJ2-2
size: NA
DNA: TGCGCCAGCAGCCCAGGACAGGGGAACACCGGGGAGCTGTTTTTT
CDR3: CASSPGQGNTGELFF

V: TRBV18
D: NA
length: 16
J: TRBJ2-2
size: NA
DNA: TGTGCCAGCTCACCGAGACAGGCCACGAACACCGGGGAGCTGTTTTTT
CDR3: CASSPRQATNTGELFF

V: TRBV6-1
D: TRBD2
length: 17
J: TRBJ2-1
size: NA
DNA: TGTGCCAGCAGTGAATTCGGGGGGTTTAGCTCCTACAATGAGCAGTTCTTC
CDR3: CASSEFGGFSSYNEQFF

V: TRBV27
D: NA
length: 13
J: TRBJ1-6
size: once
DNA: TGTGCCAGCAGCCGGGGTTATAATTCACCCCTCCACTTT
CDR3: CASSRGYNSPLHF

V: TRBV6-1
D: TRBD1
length: 14
J: TRBJ2-5
size: NA
DNA: TGTGCCAGCAGTGCGGGACAGGCTAGGGAGACCCAGTACTTC
CDR3: CASSAGQARETQYF

V: TRBV7-2
D: NA
length: 14
J: TRBJ2-1
size: NA
DNA: TGTGCCAGCAGCTTATACCCCAGGGCAGATGAGCAGTTCTTC
CDR3: CASSLYPRADEQFF

V: TRBV7-2
D: NA
length: 13
J: TRBJ2-5
size: few
DNA: TGTGCCAGCAGCTTAAGTTACCAAGAGACCCAGTACTTC
CDR3: CASSLSYQETQYF

V: TRBV7-2
D: TRBD2
length: 17
J: TRBJ2-1
size: once
DNA: TGTGCCAGCAGCTTAGCCGGCACTAGCGGGGGGAGAGGTGAGCAGTTCTTC
CDR3: CASSLAGTSGGRGEQFF

V: TRBV6-4
D: TRBD1
length: 16
J: TRBJ1-2
size: NA
DNA: TGTGCCAGCAGTGACATAACAGGGGGACGTCTCTATGGCTACACCTTC
CDR3: CASSDITGGRLYGYTF

V: TRBV29-1
D: NA
length: 15
J: TRBJ2-2
size: few
DNA: TGCAGCGGAATCCTCGGGCCAAGTAACACCGGGGAGCTGTTTTTT
CDR3: CSGILGPSNTGELFF

V: TRBV12-5
D: NA
length: 14
J: TRBJ1-1
size: NA
DNA: TGTGCTAGTGGCGAGCCCCAGGTAGGAGGAGAAGCTTTCTTT
CDR3: CASGEPQVGGEAFF

V: TRBV2
D: NA
length: 13
J: TRBJ1-5
size: NA
DNA: TGTGCCAGCAGCCCACAGCCAAATCAGCCCCAGCATTTT
CDR3: CASSPQPNQPQHF